The next 6 T cell receptor beta chains were all read from a single sample in a study of T cell repertoires in cytomegalovirus infection. TCRdb itself ran the reads through MiXCR, one entry per CDR3 protein. This table holds about 490,000 distinct CDR3 sequences, about 11% found once. The sample taken for sequencing was PBMCs. The source of these receptors is a human donor in good health (CMV status not recorded). Some clones in this sample may be carry-over from other donors' samples.

The rearrangement joins TRBV12-3 or TRBV12-4 to TRBJ2-7, with 8 bases aligning to TRBD1. Germline trimming cut 4 bases from V and 6 bases from J; bases unmatched to any gene: 8. This CDR3 has 14 amino acids. In nucleotides, the CDR3 is TGTGCCAGCAGTTCGAGGACAGGGAGGAGCGAGCAGTACTTC. Its translation is CASSSRTGRSEQYF.

This clonotype was seen at least ten times. The V call is TRBV10-3, the J call TRBJ1-3, with TRBD1 identical over 7 bases. After removal of 10 bases from V and 6 bases from J, the junction contained 6 bases not matched to a gene. This CDR3 spans 12 amino acids. Germline V CDR1 and CDR2: ENHRY, SYGVKD. CDR3 in DNA: TGTGCCACCGGACAGGAAACAAACACCATATATTTT. As protein: CATGQETNTIYF.

The chain is built from TRBV2 and TRBJ1-2; D unresolved. V was shortened by 7 bases and J by 1 base, with 10 bases between the two germline ends. The length of the CDR3 is 13 residues. In germline, CDR1 is SNHLY, CDR2 FYNNEI. CDR3 residues: CASTMDLNYGYTF. In DNA, the CDR3 is TGTGCCAGCACCATGGACCTTAACTATGGCTACACCTTC.

This clonotype occurred many times. CDR3 nucleotides: TGTGCCTGGAGTCGCACGCGACAGGGAGACGGCTACACCTTC. Translation: CAWSRTRQGDGYTF. This chain links TRBV30 with TRBJ1-2; 7 positions agree with TRBD1. Unmatched junction bases numbered 11, after V lost 2 bases and J lost 8 bases. Germline V lookup: CDR1 GTSNPN, CDR2 SVGIG (reference sequence). The CDR3 sequence is 14 residues long.

This clonotype was seen many times. The chain has TRBV20-1 and TRBJ2-3; 11 bases agree with TRBD2. J lost 4 bases, V lost 5 bases, and 11 bases had no gene match. Germline V gene sequence: CDR1 DFQATT, CDR2 SNEGSKA (reference sequence). This CDR3 has 16 amino acids. This chain's CDR3 is CSALRGSGGASDTQYF. Written as DNA, the CDR3 is TGCAGTGCTTTGAGGGGTAGCGGGGGGGCTTCAGATACGCAGTATTTT.

The V call is TRBV6-5, the J call TRBJ1-6; 8 nucleotides line up with TRBD1. J lost 11 bases, V lost 6 bases, and 12 bases had no gene match. Germline assignment: CDR1 MNHEY and CDR2 SVGAGI. CDR3 length: 15 residues. The CDR3 sequence: CASRSYRGNLPPLHF. The CDR3 region has the DNA TGTGCCAGCAGGTCCTACAGGGGGAATTTACCACCCCTCCACTTT.